This note documents a single T cell receptor (beta chain) sequence. This entry is derived from a study of blood T cell repertoires in COVID-19. Repertoires were generated with immunoSEQ multiplex PCR, while TCRdb's copy carries only in-frame clones and drops some. This table holds approximately 440,000 clones, about nine tenths found once. All recovered Cohort 3 donors got two negative PCRs, got clearance, or saw symptom resolution. V lost 3 bases and J lost 0, with 5 bases in between. The CDR3 loop spans 13 amino acids. V usage is TRBV12-3 or TRBV12-4 and J usage is TRBJ1-2; D is unclear. Sequencing used PBMCs or T cells enriched from blood (not recorded which). The TCR comes from a woman aged 18-29 years who had recovered from COVID-19. This CDR3 is CASSFATNYGYTF. The CDR3 nucleotides read TGTGCCAGCAGTTTCGCGACTAACTATGGCTACACCTTC.